Below are 30 T cell receptor beta chains sequenced from a single sample in a study of early T cells in non-severe SARS-CoV-2 infection. TCRdb re-called the 5' RACE reads through MiXCR, storing one row per CDR3 protein. The sample lists tens of thousands of distinct CDR3 sequences; under 5.5% were seen once. The specimen was whole blood. The receptor set was obtained from an adult who was a healthcare worker with PCR-confirmed SARS-CoV-2 infection or an uninfected control (not recorded which).

This clonotype was detected many times. V gene TRBV18 combines with J gene TRBJ2-7; no clear D gene. This CDR3 has 13 residues. Germline V gene lookup returns CDR1 KGHSH and CDR2 LQKENI. Trimming took off 6 bases at V and 5 bases at J, with 14 bases between the two ends. CDR3 sequence reads: CASSGSGFDEQYF. The CDR3, as DNA: TGTGCCAGCTCGGGGTCCGGGTTTGACGAGCAGTACTTC. The whole variable domain, remainder taken from reference TRBV18 and TRBJ2-7, is NAGVMQNPRHLVRRRGQEARLRCSPMKGHSHVYWYRQLPEEGLKFMVYLQKENIIDESGMPKERFSAEFPKEGPSILRIQQVVRGDSAAYFCASSGSGFDEQYFGPGTRLTVT.

This clonotype appeared a few times. The rearrangement links TRBV12-3 or TRBV12-4 to TRBJ1-1; 10 nucleotides line up with TRBD1. The CDR3 is 13 amino acids. V lost 5 bases to trimming and J lost 6 bases; unmatched junction nucleotides: 3. The DNA for the CDR3 is TGTGCCAGCAGTCGACAGGGGGCCTCTGAAGCTTTCTTT. It yields the protein CASSRQGASEAFF.

The J gene is TRBJ1-1, the V gene TRBV29-1; weak D call: TRBD1 (5 bases). Trimming shortened V by 3 bases and J by 6 bases, and 11 bases separated the two germline ends. This CDR3 region has 12 residues. CDR1 is SQVTM, CDR2 ANQGSEA, per germline. CDR3 coding DNA: TGCAGCGTTGATGGGGGATTGGCTGAAGCTTTCTTT. Its protein product is CSVDGGLAEAFF.

This clonotype appeared many times. The rearrangement links TRBV20-1 to TRBJ2-4; D unclear. The germline gives CDR1 DFQATT, CDR2 SNEGSKA (reference sequence). This CDR3 has 13 amino acids. Trimming removed 0 bases from V and 3 bases from J, with 6 bases in between. The CDR3 sequence: CSARDGVKNIQYF. DNA for the CDR3: TGCAGTGCTAGAGATGGGGTCAAAAACATTCAGTACTTC.

Many counts were recorded for this clonotype. This chain uses TRBV18 with TRBJ2-3; D ambiguous. This CDR3 spans 14 amino acids. V lost 3 bases and J lost 6, with 13 bases in between. The germline V gene has CDR1 KGHSH and CDR2 LQKENI. The CDR3 DNA follows: TGTGCCAGCTCACCCTTGGAAAACGGCGATACGCAGTATTTT. Its translation is CASSPLENGDTQYF.

This clonotype was seen repeatedly, ten times or more. This chain uses TRBV9 with TRBJ1-5; D perhaps matches TRBD1 (6 bases). V dropped 4 bases and J dropped 8 bases, with 16 bases sitting between them. The CDR3 extends over 14 amino acids. Per germline, CDR1 SGDLS and CDR2 YYNGEE. Here the CDR3 reads CASSLTDRREPQHF. DNA for the CDR3: TGTGCCAGCAGCCTTACCGACAGGCGGGAGCCCCAGCATTTT.

By proportion, this clonotype is medium-sized. V is TRBV7-2 and J is TRBJ1-6; no clear D gene. Between the trimmed V and J ends, which lost 5 bases and 7 bases, there was a span of 15 bases. The CDR3 spans 15 residues. Germline V gives CDR1 SGHTA, CDR2 FQGNSA. The DNA for the CDR3 is TGTGCCAGCAGCCTACCCGGCGTAATCAATTCACCCCTCCACTTT. This sequence encodes CASSLPGVINSPLHF.

The chain couples TRBV6-4 to TRBJ2-1; possible D gene TRBD2, 6 bases. CDR1 and CDR2 (germline): MRHNA, SNTAGT. Trimming cost V 3 bases and J 3 bases, with 9 bases left between them. This CDR3 has 14 amino acids. For the CDR3, the DNA is TGTGCCAGCAGTGAATCGGGGGACTACAATGAGCAGTTCTTC. Protein product: CASSESGDYNEQFF.

This clonotype was counted ten times or more. CDR3 DNA: TGTGCCAGCAGCGCGGACTTCCATGGGGTCGAGCAGTACTTC. Its protein is CASSADFHGVEQYF. This chain connects TRBV3-1 to TRBJ2-7; perhaps TRBD2 as D (5 bases). The CDR3 covers 14 residues. In germline, CDR1 is LGHDT, CDR2 YNNKEL (reference sequence). Trimming stripped 5 bases from V and 6 bases from J, with 17 bases between.

This chain joins TRBV18 and TRBJ1-1; no definite D call. Trimming took 3 bases from V and 8 from J, leaving 16 bases between them. This CDR3 region has 14 residues. Per the germline V gene, CDR1 is KGHSH and CDR2 is LQKENI. This chain's CDR3 is CASSPKQTLIEAFF. DNA of the CDR3: TGTGCCAGCTCACCTAAACAGACGTTGATCGAAGCTTTCTTT.

V usage is TRBV7-9 and J usage is TRBJ2-7; D ambiguous. V was shortened by 4 bases and J by 2 bases, with 15 bases between the two germline ends. CDR1 is SEHNR and CDR2 is FQNEAQ in the germline V gene (reference sequence). CDR3 size: 15 residues. The DNA for the CDR3 is TGTGCCAGCAGCTCTCAATCACGTTGGACCTACGAGCAGTACTTC. Its translation is CASSSQSRWTYEQYF.

This clonotype was picked up many times. The chain joins TRBV7-9 to TRBJ2-1; D is possibly TRBD2 (5 bases). The CDR3 covers 13 residues. V was trimmed by 5 bases and J by 10 bases, leaving 15 bases between them. The germline V gene has CDR1 SEHNR and CDR2 FQNEAQ (reference sequence). CDR3 sequence: CASSQPAAEEQFF. CDR3 DNA: TGTGCCAGCAGCCAACCTGCAGCGGAAGAGCAGTTCTTC.

Many counts were recorded for this clonotype. The gene calls are TRBV20-1 and TRBJ2-5, with 11 bases aligning to TRBD2. The length of the CDR3 is 15 residues. Germline CDR1 and CDR2: DFQATT and SNEGSKA (reference sequence). Trimming took 4 bases from V and 1 from J; bases not matched to a gene: 5. The CDR3 DNA follows: TGCAGTGCTACCCCCCTAGCGGGGGGCCAAGAGACCCAGTACTTC. Translated: CSATPLAGGQETQYF.

This clonotype has ten or more counts. Here the CDR3 reads CSAEIGTGDSYNEQFF. The CDR3 nucleotides are TGCAGTGCTGAGATAGGGACAGGGGACTCCTACAATGAGCAGTTCTTC. The J gene is TRBJ2-1, the V gene TRBV20-1; 10 nucleotides align to TRBD1. J lost 0 bases, V lost 5 bases, and 7 bases had no gene match. This CDR3 is built from 16 residues. Germline V gene lookup returns CDR1 DFQATT and CDR2 SNEGSKA (reference sequence).

This clonotype was picked up a small number of times. CDR3 DNA sequence: TGTGCCAGCAGTTTTTCAGGGGCTGAAGCTTTCTTT. This codes for CASSFSGAEAFF. V is TRBV12-3 or TRBV12-4 and J is TRBJ1-1; a weak D match, TRBD1 (6 bases). This CDR3 has 12 residues. V lost 3 bases and J 6 bases, leaving 8 bases between the germline ends.

This clonotype has at least ten counts. CDR3 loop: CASSFTGEPNEKLFF. CDR3 in DNA: TGTGCCAGCAGCTTCACTGGAGAACCTAATGAAAAACTGTTTTTT. The chain links TRBV28 to TRBJ1-4; D gene uncertain. V was trimmed by 6 bases and J by 3 bases, leaving 14 bases between them. Germline V gene sequence: CDR1 MDHEN, CDR2 SYDVKM. This CDR3 has 15 amino acids.

The sample holds a few counts of this clonotype. CDR3 DNA: TGCGCCAGCAGCCAAGATAACACAAATAACCTAGATACGCAGTATTTT. Protein product: CASSQDNTNNLDTQYF. This chain connects TRBV4-1 to TRBJ2-3; D uncertain. This CDR3 comprises 16 residues. The germline gives CDR1 MGHRA, CDR2 YSYEKL. With 0 bases removed from V and 5 bases from J, the gap between germline ends came to 15 bases.

In this sample, this clonotype turned up many times. V gene TRBV7-2 combines with J gene TRBJ1-5; no clear D. Between the trimmed V and J ends, which lost 4 bases and 0 bases, there was a span of 19 bases. CDR3 length: 18 amino acids. From germline, CDR1 is SGHTA and CDR2 FQGNSA. CDR3 amino acids: CASSSSVLGGYSNQPQHF. The CDR3 DNA reads TGTGCCAGCAGCTCCAGCGTTTTGGGCGGTTATAGCAATCAGCCCCAGCATTTT.

In this sample, this clonotype turned up many times. The rearrangement links TRBV12-3 or TRBV12-4 to TRBJ2-1; possibly TRBD2 for D (6 bases). The CDR3 has 14 residues. V lost 2 bases and J lost 9, with 14 bases in between. The CDR3 reads CASSLSLGGTEQFF. The CDR3 DNA is TGTGCCAGCAGTTTAAGCCTCGGCGGGACTGAGCAGTTCTTC.

This clonotype was detected ten times or more. The chain carries TRBV29-1 and TRBJ2-4; either TRBD1 or TRBD2 may fit D (6 bases each). Germline assignment: CDR1 SQVTM and CDR2 ANQGSEA. This CDR3 contains 14 residues. Trimming took 4 bases from V and 3 from J, leaving 13 bases between them. The CDR3 bases are TGCAGCGTTGTCGGGGGCTTGGACAAAAACATTCAGTACTTC. Amino acid sequence: CSVVGGLDKNIQYF.

In its sample, this clonotype was seen many times. V gene TRBV5-6 combines with J gene TRBJ2-7, with D possibly matching TRBD1 (7 bases). The CDR3 length is 14 residues. CDR1 is SGHDT and CDR2 is YYEEEE in the germline V gene. V was pared by 4 bases and J by 2 bases, with 13 bases between. The DNA for the CDR3 is TGTGCCAGCAGCGCGGGACAGTTCACCTACGAGCAGTACTTC. It translates to CASSAGQFTYEQYF.

There are many counts of this clonotype. The chain joins TRBV19 to TRBJ2-1; no firm D call. Germline V CDR1 and CDR2: LNHDA, SQIVND (reference sequence). Deletions cut 0 bases from V and 0 bases from J, with 6 bases between. The CDR3 is 15 residues long. The CDR3 DNA is TGTGCCAGTAGTATAGACAGCAGCTCCTACAATGAGCAGTTCTTC. This codes for CASSIDSSSYNEQFF.

This clonotype was counted many times. V gene TRBV5-1 combines with J gene TRBJ2-1, with D unresolved. V lost 0 bases, J lost 3 bases, and 10 bases lay in between. The CDR3 loop spans 15 amino acids. Germline CDR1 is SGHRS and CDR2 is YFSETQ. CDR3 DNA: TGCGCCAGCAGCTTGGTTGGAGTTAACTACAATGAGCAGTTCTTC. Protein product: CASSLVGVNYNEQFF.

This clonotype was found many times. The CDR3 bases are TGCGCCAGCAGCTTGTCAGGGGACACAGATACGCAGTATTTT. Residues: CASSLSGDTDTQYF. The chain is built from TRBV5-1 and TRBJ2-3, with a possible D match to TRBD1 (6 bases). CDR1 is SGHRS and CDR2 is YFSETQ in the germline V gene. The CDR3 totals 14 residues. Trimming cost V 1 base and J 2 bases, with 8 bases left between them.

V and J are TRBV3-1 and TRBJ2-5, with D possibly called TRBD1 or TRBD2 (5 bases each). V lost 1 base to trimming and J lost 3 bases, with 18 bases between them. The germline V gene has CDR1 LGHDT and CDR2 YNNKEL (reference sequence). The CDR3 extends over 17 amino acids. CDR3 DNA: TGTGCCAGCAGCCAAGGTCCGGGCCTACGAGGGGAAGAGACCCAGTACTTC. Translating gives CASSQGPGLRGEETQYF.

This clonotype was counted only a few times. CDR3 in amino acids: CASSPPGQITDYGYTF. DNA of the CDR3: TGTGCCAGCAGTCCGCCGGGACAGATCACTGACTATGGCTACACCTTC. V is TRBV2 and J is TRBJ1-2, with TRBD1 identical over 7 bases. This CDR3 contains 16 residues. With 5 bases clipped from V and 3 bases from J, the junction kept 12 bases outside the gene matches. Germline V gene data show CDR1 as SNHLY and CDR2 as FYNNEI.

This clonotype was seen only a few times. The rearrangement joins TRBV20-1 to TRBJ2-3; D unclear. The CDR3 sequence is 12 residues long. Germline CDR1 reads DFQATT; CDR2 reads SNEGSKA (reference sequence). Trimming pared 1 base from V and 2 bases from J, leaving 4 bases between. This CDR3 is CSARVFTDTQYF. In DNA form, the CDR3 reads TGCAGTGCTAGAGTCTTCACAGATACGCAGTATTTT.

In its sample, this clonotype was seen many times. The chain employs TRBV2 and TRBJ2-3; TRBD1 might be the D (6 bases). V was trimmed by 6 bases and J by 6 bases, leaving 13 bases between them. This CDR3 contains 13 residues. Germline CDR1 is SNHLY and CDR2 is FYNNEI. CDR3: CASRQGIADTQYF. The CDR3, as DNA: TGTGCCAGCAGACAGGGAATCGCGGATACGCAGTATTTT. Supplemented by reference TRBV2 and TRBJ2-3, the full variable domain reads EPEVTQTPSHQVTQMGQEVILRCVPISNHLYFYWYRQILGQKVEFLVSFYNNEISEKSEIFDDQFSVERPDGSNFTLKIRSTKLEDSAMYFCASRQGIADTQYFGPGTRLTVL.

This clonotype was seen repeatedly, ten times or more. The CDR3, as DNA: TGTGCCAGCAGTGTCAGACAGGGTAGCTCCTATAATTCACCCCTCCACTTT. It specifies CASSVRQGSSYNSPLHF. The J gene is TRBJ1-6, the V gene TRBV27, with 7 bases lining up with TRBD1. The germline V gene encodes CDR1 MNHEY and CDR2 SMNVEV (reference sequence). V trimming: 5 bases; J trimming: 0 bases; junction bases outside the gene matches: 7. The CDR3 contains 17 residues.

Many counts were recorded for this clonotype. This sequence joins TRBV24-1 and TRBJ1-5; tentative D call: TRBD1 (6 bases). The CDR3 is made up of 17 amino acids. Trimming left V 4 bases short and J 3 bases short, with 18 bases between. The germline CDR1 and CDR2 sequences are KGHDR and SFDVKD. The CDR3 is CATSDSRRTAINQPQHF. The CDR3 DNA sequence: TGTGCCACCAGTGACTCCCGCCGGACAGCCATCAATCAGCCCCAGCATTTT.